This paragraph reports one T cell receptor (beta chain). The entry originates in a study of blood T cell repertoires in COVID-19. Study at large: The samples span acute and convalescent COVID-19 from the United States, Italy and Spain.

Assay used: immunoSEQ multiplex PCR; TCRdb lists only in-frame clones, some missing. Of 350,000 to 500,000 clones in the sample, approximately 90% are singletons; the top ten hold 1.4%. This CDR3 spans 15 amino acids. The V and J ends lost 0 bases and 5 bases respectively, with 10 bases between them. Per the germline V gene, CDR1 is LGHNA and CDR2 is YSLEER. Sequenced input: PBMCs or T cells enriched from blood (not recorded which). The V gene is TRBV4-3, the J gene TRBJ2-2; D perhaps matches TRBD1 (6 bases). The receptor comes from a woman younger than 35 who had been exposed to COVID-19. The CDR3 reads CASSQELRGTGELFF. CDR3 coding DNA: TGCGCCAGCAGCCAAGAATTAAGGGGGACCGGGGAGCTGTTTTTT.